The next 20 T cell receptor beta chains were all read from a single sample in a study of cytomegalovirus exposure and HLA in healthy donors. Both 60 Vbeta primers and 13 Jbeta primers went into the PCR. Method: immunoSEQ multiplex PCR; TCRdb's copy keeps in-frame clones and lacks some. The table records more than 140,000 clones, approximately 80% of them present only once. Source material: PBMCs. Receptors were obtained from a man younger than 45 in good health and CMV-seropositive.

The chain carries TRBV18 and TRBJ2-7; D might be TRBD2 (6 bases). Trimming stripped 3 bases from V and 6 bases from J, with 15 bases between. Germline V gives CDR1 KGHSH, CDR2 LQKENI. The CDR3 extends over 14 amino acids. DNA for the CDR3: TGTGCCAGCTCACCGGACTATAAGGGCGGCGAGCAGTACTTC. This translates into CASSPDYKGGEQYF. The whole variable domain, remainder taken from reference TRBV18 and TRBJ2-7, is NAGVMQNPRHLVRRRGQEARLRCSPMKGHSHVYWYRQLPEEGLKFMVYLQKENIIDESGMPKERFSAEFPKEGPSILRIQQVVRGDSAAYFCASSPDYKGGEQYFGPGTRLTVT.

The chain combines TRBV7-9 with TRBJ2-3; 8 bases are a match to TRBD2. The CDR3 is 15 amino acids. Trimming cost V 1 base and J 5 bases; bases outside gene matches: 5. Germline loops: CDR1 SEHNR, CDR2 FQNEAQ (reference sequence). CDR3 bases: TGTGCCAGCAGCTTAGTCGGGGGGGCTGGAGATACGCAGTATTTT. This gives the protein CASSLVGGAGDTQYF.

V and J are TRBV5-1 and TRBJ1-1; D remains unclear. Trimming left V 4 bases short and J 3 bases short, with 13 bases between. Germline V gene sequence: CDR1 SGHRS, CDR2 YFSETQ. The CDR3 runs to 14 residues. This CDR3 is CASSEYPEDTEAFF. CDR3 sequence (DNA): TGCGCCAGCAGCGAATACCCAGAGGACACTGAAGCTTTCTTT.

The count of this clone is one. CDR3 sequence: CASKERATEAFF. The CDR3, as DNA: TGTGCCAGCAAGGAGCGGGCCACTGAAGCTTTCTTT. V and J are TRBV6-1 and TRBJ1-1; D not resolved. V dropped 7 bases and J dropped 4 bases, with 10 bases sitting between them. The CDR3 runs 12 residues. Germline lookup yields CDR1 MNHNS and CDR2 SASEGT.

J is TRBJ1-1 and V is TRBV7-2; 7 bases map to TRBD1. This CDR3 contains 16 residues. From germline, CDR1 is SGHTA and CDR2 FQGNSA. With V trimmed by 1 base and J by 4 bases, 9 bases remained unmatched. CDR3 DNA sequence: TGTGCCAGCAGCTTAGTAGTAGGACAGGCGCTCACTGAAGCTTTCTTT. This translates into CASSLVVGQALTEAFF.

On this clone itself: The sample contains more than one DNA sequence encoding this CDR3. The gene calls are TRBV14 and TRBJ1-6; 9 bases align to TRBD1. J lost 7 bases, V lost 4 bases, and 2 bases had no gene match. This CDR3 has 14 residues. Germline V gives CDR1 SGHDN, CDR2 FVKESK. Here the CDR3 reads CASSLDRGNSPLHF. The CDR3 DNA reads TGTGCCAGCAGCCTGGACAGGGGCAATTCACCCCTCCACTTT.

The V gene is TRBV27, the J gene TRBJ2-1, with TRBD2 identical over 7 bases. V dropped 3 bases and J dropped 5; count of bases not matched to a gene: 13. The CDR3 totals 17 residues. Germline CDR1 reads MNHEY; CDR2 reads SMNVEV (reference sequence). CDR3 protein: CASSLGMAGVPHNEQFF. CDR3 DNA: TGTGCCAGCAGTTTGGGCATGGCGGGAGTACCCCACAATGAGCAGTTCTTC.

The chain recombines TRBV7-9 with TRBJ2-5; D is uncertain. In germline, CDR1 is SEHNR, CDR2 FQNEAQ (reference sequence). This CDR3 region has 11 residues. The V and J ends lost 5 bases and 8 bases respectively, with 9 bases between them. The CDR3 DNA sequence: TGTGCCAGCAGCCCCGGAGTCACCCAGTACTTC. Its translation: CASSPGVTQYF.

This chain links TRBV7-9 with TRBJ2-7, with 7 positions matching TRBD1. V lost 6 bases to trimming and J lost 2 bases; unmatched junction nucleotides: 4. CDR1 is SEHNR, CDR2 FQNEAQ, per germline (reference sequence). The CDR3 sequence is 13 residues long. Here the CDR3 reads CASRGTATYEQYF. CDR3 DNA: TGTGCCAGCAGGGGGACAGCCACCTACGAGCAGTACTTC.

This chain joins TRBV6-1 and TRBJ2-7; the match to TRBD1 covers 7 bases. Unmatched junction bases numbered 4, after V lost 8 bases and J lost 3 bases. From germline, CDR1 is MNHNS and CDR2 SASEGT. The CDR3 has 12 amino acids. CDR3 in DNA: TGTGCCAGCGGCCGGGACAGCTACGAGCAGTACTTC. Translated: CASGRDSYEQYF.

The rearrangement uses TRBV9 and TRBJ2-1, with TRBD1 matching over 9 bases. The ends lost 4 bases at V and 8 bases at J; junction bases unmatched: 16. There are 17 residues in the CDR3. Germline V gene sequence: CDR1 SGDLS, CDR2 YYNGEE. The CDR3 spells CASSLRRGQGEGDEQFF. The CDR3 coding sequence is TGTGCCAGCAGCCTCAGAAGGGGACAGGGAGAGGGGGATGAGCAGTTCTTC. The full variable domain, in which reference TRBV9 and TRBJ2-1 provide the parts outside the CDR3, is DSGVTQTPKHLITATGQRVTLRCSPRSGDLSVYWYQQSLDQGLQFLIQYYNGEERAKGNILERFSAQQFPDLHSELNLSSLELGDSALYFCASSLRRGQGEGDEQFFGPGTRLTVL.

The CDR3, as DNA: TGTGCTAGTGGTTACCAAAGACCGGGACAGGGGGCGGTGGATGAGCAGTTCTTC. As protein: CASGYQRPGQGAVDEQFF. This chain uses TRBV12-5 with TRBJ2-1; 12 bases agree with TRBD1. The CDR3 consists of 18 residues. Looked up from germline, CDR1 is LGHNT and CDR2 is FRNRAP. After removal of 4 bases from V and 8 bases from J, the junction contained 15 bases not matched to a gene.

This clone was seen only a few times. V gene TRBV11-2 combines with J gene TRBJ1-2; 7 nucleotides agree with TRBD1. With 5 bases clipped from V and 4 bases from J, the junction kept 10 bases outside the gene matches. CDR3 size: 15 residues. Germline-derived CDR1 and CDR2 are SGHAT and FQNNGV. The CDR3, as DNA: TGTGCCAGCAGCCCCGTGACAGGGCCGGCCTATGGCTACACCTTC. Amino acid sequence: CASSPVTGPAYGYTF.

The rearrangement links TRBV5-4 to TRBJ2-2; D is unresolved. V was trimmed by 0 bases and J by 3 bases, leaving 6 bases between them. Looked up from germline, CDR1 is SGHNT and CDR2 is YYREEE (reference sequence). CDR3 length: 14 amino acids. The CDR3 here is CASSLVRDTGELFF. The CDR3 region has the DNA TGTGCCAGCAGCTTGGTTAGAGACACCGGGGAGCTGTTTTTT.

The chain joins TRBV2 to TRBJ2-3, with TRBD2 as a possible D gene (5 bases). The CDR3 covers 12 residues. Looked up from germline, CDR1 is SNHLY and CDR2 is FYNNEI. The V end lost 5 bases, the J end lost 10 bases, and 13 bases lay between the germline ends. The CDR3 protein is CASSTTGWAQYF. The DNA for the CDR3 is TGTGCCAGCAGTACGACGGGATGGGCGCAGTATTTT.

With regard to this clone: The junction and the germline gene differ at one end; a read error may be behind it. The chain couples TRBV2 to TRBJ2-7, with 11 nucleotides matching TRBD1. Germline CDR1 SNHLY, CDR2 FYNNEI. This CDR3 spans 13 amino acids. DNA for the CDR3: TGTGCCAGTTCGGGACAGGGGGTAAGCGAGCAGCACTTC. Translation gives CASSGQGVSEQHF.

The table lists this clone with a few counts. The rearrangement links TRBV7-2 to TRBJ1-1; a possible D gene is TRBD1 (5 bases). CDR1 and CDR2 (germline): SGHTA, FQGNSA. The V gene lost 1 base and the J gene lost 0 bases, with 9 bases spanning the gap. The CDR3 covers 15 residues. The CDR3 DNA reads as TGTGCCAGCAGCTTAGGTCCAGGGTTGAACACTGAAGCTTTCTTT. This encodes CASSLGPGLNTEAFF. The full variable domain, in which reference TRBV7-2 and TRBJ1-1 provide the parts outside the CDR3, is GAGVSQSPSNKVTEKGKDVELRCDPISGHTALYWYRQSLGQGLEFLIYFQGNSAPDKSGLPSDRFSAERTGGSVSTLTIQRTQQEDSAVYLCASSLGPGLNTEAFFGQGTRLTVV.

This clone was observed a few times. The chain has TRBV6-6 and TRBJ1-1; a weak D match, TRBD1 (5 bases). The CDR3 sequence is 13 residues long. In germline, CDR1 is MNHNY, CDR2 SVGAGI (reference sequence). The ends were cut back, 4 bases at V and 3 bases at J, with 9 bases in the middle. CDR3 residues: CASSFREDTEAFF. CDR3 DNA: TGTGCCAGCAGTTTCAGGGAGGACACTGAAGCTTTCTTT.

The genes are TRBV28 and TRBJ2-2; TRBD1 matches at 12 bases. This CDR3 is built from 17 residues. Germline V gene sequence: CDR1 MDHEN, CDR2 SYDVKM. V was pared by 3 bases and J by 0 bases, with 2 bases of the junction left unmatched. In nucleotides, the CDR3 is TGTGCCAGCAGTTTCAGGGACAGGGGGCCGAACACCGGGGAGCTGTTTTTT. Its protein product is CASSFRDRGPNTGELFF.

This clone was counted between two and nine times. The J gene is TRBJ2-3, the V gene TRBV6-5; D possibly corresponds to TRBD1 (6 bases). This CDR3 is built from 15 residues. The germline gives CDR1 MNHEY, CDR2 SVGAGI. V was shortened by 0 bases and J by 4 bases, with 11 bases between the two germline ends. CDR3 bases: TGTGCCAGCAGTTACTCGCCAGGGGAGCCAGATACGCAGTATTTT. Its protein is CASSYSPGEPDTQYF.